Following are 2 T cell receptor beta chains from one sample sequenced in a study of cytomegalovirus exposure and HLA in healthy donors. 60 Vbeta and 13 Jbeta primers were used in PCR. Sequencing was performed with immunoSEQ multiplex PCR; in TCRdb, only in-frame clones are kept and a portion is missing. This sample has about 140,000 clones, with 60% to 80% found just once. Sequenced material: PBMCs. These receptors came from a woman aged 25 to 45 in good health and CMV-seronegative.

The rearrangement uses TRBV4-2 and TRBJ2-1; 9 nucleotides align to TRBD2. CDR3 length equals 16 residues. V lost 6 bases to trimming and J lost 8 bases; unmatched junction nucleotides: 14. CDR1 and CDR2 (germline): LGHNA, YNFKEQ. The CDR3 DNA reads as TGTGCCAGCAGTCTCTTAGCGGGGGATTACTTAGATGAGCAGTTCTTC. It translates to CASSLLAGDYLDEQFF.

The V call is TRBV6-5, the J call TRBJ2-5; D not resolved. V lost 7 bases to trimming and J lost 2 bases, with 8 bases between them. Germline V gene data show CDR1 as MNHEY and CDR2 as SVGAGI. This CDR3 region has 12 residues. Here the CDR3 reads CASTLRQETQYF. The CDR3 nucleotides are TGTGCCAGCACCCTACGGCAAGAGACCCAGTACTTC.